The T cell receptor beta chain under discussion was sequenced for a study of blood T cell repertoires in COVID-19 (TCRdb year 2020). Broadly, across the study: Samples covering the acute and convalescent phases of COVID-19 were provided by collaborators in the United States, Italy and Spain. The material from the prospective study consisted of cDNA or gDNA derived from T cells, B-cell-depleted T cells, or PBMCs. Subjects who had been exposed to COVID-19, were actively infected with it, or had recovered from it provided the deeply sampled blood TCRbeta repertoires that made up the dataset. The repertoires were released in a freely available public database meant as a resource for research on the immune response to SARS-CoV-2. Samples came from the ongoing ImmuneRACE study (first 160 participants) plus 1,254 subjects from 6 global collaborators. Sample metadata almost always included a de-identified subject ID, COVID-19 status, age in years and sex. HLA class I and class II types, where available, came from metadata supplied by the sample provider rather than from assay-based typing. The paper's findings and limits, for the study overall: The amount of clinical and demographic metadata varied by source and participant and was provided uncurated.

Based on the germline V gene (reference sequence), the CDR1 and CDR2 sequences are MNHEY and SMNVEV. Spanning cysteine to phenylalanine, the CDR3 consists of 17 amino acids. Left in the record is the CDR3 DNA by itself, 51 bases read in frame from the first base. Trimming takes 3 bases off V and 5 bases off J; junction bases not matched to a gene: 14. In Seattle, one collaborating source enrolled patients while the infection was active and tracked those patients longitudinally over the course of disease. Each collaborating institution followed its own protocols to collect whole blood in K2EDTA tubes. For TCRbeta analysis, collaborators shipped samples as frozen whole blood, isolated PBMCs, or DNA extracted from either of those sample types. This clone was counted only a few times. What antigen it recognizes has not been identified. Per-base qualities were not stored, and no clone one base away is much larger.

TCRbeta CDR3 regions were amplified from genomic DNA by means of the immunoSEQ Assay, a bias-controlled multiplex PCR. The study's processing was this. Within the assay, amplification of reference gene primers was used to estimate how many nucleated cells each sample contained. To quantify the absolute abundance of each unique TCRbeta CDR3 rearrangement, sequence reads were collapsed and filtered. For each sample, productive Simpson clonality was calculated by taking the square root of Simpson's diversity index across productive rearrangements. TCRdb mirrors the immuneACCESS table, restricted to in-frame sequences. Some clones are absent from its copies; in checked studies, under half trace to an unresolved V gene, and the reason for the others is unknown. D and trimming come from the DNA, and the V and J calls and clone size come from that table. The sample table records 200,000 to 300,000 clones; around 90% of these occur just once. The top ten hold approximately 5.1% of the sample.

The sequence is built from TRBV27 and TRBJ1-2; TRBD1 matches 8 bases in the middle. The clonotype comes from a woman aged 55-69 years with COVID-19, enrolled during active disease. The sample was peripheral blood. The CDR3 protein sequence reads: CASSLTGVIGLTYGYTF. The nucleotide sequence reads as follows: TGTGCCAGCAGTTTGACAGGGGTAATTGGTTTGACGTATGGCTACACCTTC.